This T cell receptor (beta chain) emerged from a study of cytomegalovirus exposure and HLA in healthy donors. Study in general: As released early, the data held some 80 million unique TCRs from HLA-typed donors.

A remark on this clone: Its antigen remains unknown.

The CDR3 spans 15 residues. Germline CDR1 is MNHEY and CDR2 is SVGAGI. V trimming: 3 bases; J trimming: 6 bases; junction bases outside the gene matches: 4. Amplification used 60 Vbeta primers and 13 Jbeta primers. Only in-frame clones appear in the TCRdb table, and some are missing; sequencing was by immunoSEQ multiplex PCR. Of 30,000 to 40,000 clones listed, roughly two thirds are singletons. Study-level points and caveats: Relative to equally common others, HLA-associated TCR beta chains showed greater clonal expansion in a later analysis. Cytomegalovirus association was listed for around 170 TCR beta chains. A later analysis revealed that TCR association rates differed between HLA loci, peaking at DRB1 and bottoming out at HLA-C.

The V gene is TRBV6-5, the J gene TRBJ1-4; TRBD1 matches at 10 bases. Sequencing was done on a sample of PBMCs. The sequence was obtained from a man aged 35 to 55 in good health and CMV-seropositive. The CDR3 sequence: CASSYSGTGDEKLFF. Written as DNA, the CDR3 is TGTGCCAGCAGTTATTCCGGGACAGGGGATGAAAAACTGTTTTTT.